The table lists the clone carrying this T cell receptor (beta chain) with a few counts. Its target is not known. TCRdb analysed the 5' RACE reads with MiXCR anew, one entry per CDR3 protein. The table shows about 550,000 distinct CDR3 sequences, with approximately 20% occurring only once. This specimen comes from a study of identical twins. Germline CDR1 SGHDT, CDR2 YYEEEE. Trimming took 1 base from V and 7 from J, leaving 6 bases between them. The CDR3 loop spans 13 amino acids. Regarding the study as a whole: Weaker excess sharing between twins was seen in beta out-of-frame sequences. Cord blood beta clonotypes present at high abundance carried fewer insertions; no such pattern appeared in memory repertoires.

Every one of the donors was a healthy Caucasian. This sample was shared with a second study, whose subject was yellow fever vaccine responses in identical twins.

This chain connects TRBV5-6 to TRBJ1-6; no reliable D call. Sequenced sample: CD4+ T cells sorted from blood. The source of this sequence is a woman aged 18-30 years in good health. CDR3 residues: CASSLLRNSPLHF. The CDR3 bases are TGTGCCAGCAGCTTGCTGAGGAATTCACCCCTCCACTTT.